The 2 T cell receptor beta chains below were found in one sample sequenced in a study of cytomegalovirus exposure and HLA in healthy donors. PCR involved 60 Vbeta and 13 Jbeta primers. The method was immunoSEQ multiplex PCR; TCRdb's version includes in-frame clones alone and lacks a portion of them. The sample holds 150,000 to 180,000 clones, 60% to 85% seen once. The source material was PBMCs. The source of these receptors is a middle-aged woman in good health and CMV-seronegative.

The chain links TRBV2 to TRBJ1-4; D gene ambiguous. Germline assignment: CDR1 SNHLY and CDR2 FYNNEI. The length of the CDR3 is 14 residues. Trimming left V 4 bases short and J 5 bases short, with 11 bases between. Written as DNA, the CDR3 is TGTGCCAGCAGTGGAGGAGGGATCAATGAAAAACTGTTTTTT. Translated: CASSGGGINEKLFF.

CDR3 coding DNA: TGTGCCAGCTCACCGAACAGGTTACAGAACACCGGGGAGCTGTTTTTT. Translated, it gives CASSPNRLQNTGELFF. V usage is TRBV18 and J usage is TRBJ2-2; D may be TRBD1 (5 bases). Looked up from germline, CDR1 is KGHSH and CDR2 is LQKENI. Between the trimmed V and J ends, which lost 3 bases and 1 base, there was a span of 12 bases. The CDR3 is 16 amino acids.